These 19 T cell receptor beta chains share one sample of origin, sequenced in a study of technical replicates of blood from four donors. The method was immunoSEQ multiplex PCR; TCRdb's version includes in-frame clones alone and lacks a portion of them. The table has about 75,000 clones, approximately 96% seen once. Material: T cells isolated from PBMCs. These receptors all stem from a human donor in good health.

The chain is built from TRBV5-4 and TRBJ2-3, with a possible D match to TRBD1 (5 bases). Trimming pared 0 bases from V and 0 bases from J, leaving 11 bases between. The CDR3 extends over 16 amino acids. The V gene's germline CDR1 is SGHNT and CDR2 YYREEE (reference sequence). CDR3 sequence: CASSLGQTPSTDTQYF. In nucleotides, the CDR3 is TGTGCCAGCAGCTTGGGACAGACACCTAGCACAGATACGCAGTATTTT. Using reference TRBV5-4 and TRBJ2-3 for the parts outside the CDR3, the full variable domain is ETGVTQSPTHLIKTRGQQVTLRCSSQSGHNTVSWYQQALGQGPQFIFQYYREEENGRGNFPPRFSGLQFPNYSSELNVNALELDDSALYLCASSLGQTPSTDTQYFGPGTRLTVL.

V usage is TRBV19 and J usage is TRBJ2-2, with D perhaps matching TRBD2 (5 bases). CDR1 and CDR2 from the germline V gene are LNHDA and SQIVND (reference sequence). Between the trimmed V and J ends, which lost 8 bases and 1 base, there was a span of 17 bases. CDR3 size: 16 residues. This CDR3 is CASLTRRAVNTGELFF. The DNA of the CDR3 is TGTGCCAGTCTTACAAGGCGGGCCGTGAACACCGGGGAGCTGTTTTTT. Full variable domain (remainder filled in from reference TRBV19 and TRBJ2-2): DGGITQSPKYLFRKEGQNVTLSCEQNLNHDAMYWYRQDPGQGLRLIYYSQIVNDFQKGDIAEGYSVSREKKESFPLTVTSAQKNPTAFYLCASLTRRAVNTGELFFGEGSRLTVL.

This rearrangement joins TRBV9 to TRBJ2-7; D is perhaps TRBD1 (6 bases). This CDR3 contains 14 residues. Germline CDR1 is SGDLS and CDR2 is YYNGEE. Trimming removed 4 bases at V and 5 bases at J, with 16 bases between. The CDR3 is CASSPPGHLNEQYF. For the CDR3, the DNA is TGTGCCAGCAGCCCTCCGGGACACCTCAACGAGCAGTACTTC.

The rearrangement joins TRBV10-1 to TRBJ1-1, with 10 positions matching TRBD1. The CDR3 consists of 16 residues. The germline V gene has CDR1 WNHNN and CDR2 SYGVQD (reference sequence). With 5 bases clipped from V and 5 bases from J, the junction kept 11 bases outside the gene matches. The CDR3 region has the DNA TGCGCCAGCAGTTATCTCCGGGACAGGGGATTGACTGAAGCTTTCTTT. It encodes CASSYLRDRGLTEAFF.

The V and J genes are TRBV5-1 and TRBJ2-1; 12 bases align to TRBD1. Trimming took 0 bases from V and 8 from J; bases not matched to a gene: 6. The CDR3 has 16 amino acids. Germline CDR1 reads SGHRS; CDR2 reads YFSETQ. The chain's CDR3 is CASSLGPGQGADEQFF. DNA for the CDR3: TGCGCCAGCAGCTTGGGGCCGGGACAGGGGGCCGATGAGCAGTTCTTC.

A single count supports this clone. The genes are TRBV18 and TRBJ1-5; tentatively, D is TRBD1 (6 bases). CDR1 and CDR2 (germline): KGHSH, LQKENI. There are 16 residues in the CDR3. V lost 2 bases, J lost 1 base, and 12 bases lay in between. DNA of the CDR3: TGTGCCAGCTCACCATCAGGGAGGGGGAGCAATCAGCCCCAGCATTTT. It is translated as CASSPSGRGSNQPQHF.

V gene TRBV7-2 combines with J gene TRBJ2-7; 10 bases are shared with TRBD2. Germline V gene lookup returns CDR1 SGHTA and CDR2 FQGNSA. Trimming took 5 bases from V and 6 from J; bases not matched to a gene: 16. The CDR3 runs 17 residues. CDR3: CASSLSGHLAGAGEQYF. The CDR3 DNA reads as TGTGCCAGCAGCCTGAGCGGCCATCTAGCGGGAGCAGGCGAGCAGTACTTC.

V usage is TRBV25-1 and J usage is TRBJ1-4, with 9 bases identical to TRBD1. V gave up 3 bases and J gave up 6 bases; unmatched junction bases: 5. CDR3 length: 15 amino acids. From germline, CDR1 is MGHDK and CDR2 SYGVNS. CDR3 coding DNA: TGTGCCAGCAGTGACCCGGGACAGGGTGATGAAAAACTGTTTTTT. This codes for CASSDPGQGDEKLFF.

This clone was picked up one time. This chain joins TRBV27 and TRBJ1-1; 8 positions agree with TRBD1. V dropped 6 bases and J dropped 1; count of bases not matched to a gene: 7. Germline V gives CDR1 MNHEY, CDR2 SMNVEV (reference sequence). The CDR3 spans 15 residues. As DNA, the CDR3 is TGTGCCAGCAGAGGACAGGGAATGAGGAACACTGAAGCTTTCTTT. Its protein is CASRGQGMRNTEAFF.

The V call is TRBV27, the J call TRBJ2-7; 11 nucleotides align to TRBD1. Trimming took 4 bases from V and 4 from J; bases not matched to a gene: 12. CDR3 length: 17 amino acids. Germline lookup yields CDR1 MNHEY and CDR2 SMNVEV (reference sequence). The CDR3 DNA sequence: TGTGCCAGCAGTTGGTTACCGGTAGGGACAGGGGGGTACGAGCAGTACTTC. It is translated as CASSWLPVGTGGYEQYF.

The chain is built from TRBV5-1 and TRBJ1-1, with 7 bases aligning to TRBD1. This CDR3 has 14 amino acids. The trim removed 4 bases at V and 2 bases at J, leaving 5 bases unmatched. Germline V gives CDR1 SGHRS, CDR2 YFSETQ. The CDR3 is CASSVGTANTEAFF. CDR3 sequence (DNA): TGCGCCAGCAGCGTAGGGACAGCCAACACTGAAGCTTTCTTT.

This chain uses TRBV7-9 with TRBJ2-7, with 11 bases fitting TRBD2. V lost 6 bases, J lost 2 bases, and 0 bases stayed unmatched. Germline V gene data show CDR1 as SEHNR and CDR2 as FQNEAQ (reference sequence). This CDR3 has 13 amino acids. CDR3 sequence (DNA): TGTGCCAGCAGTAGCGGGAGGGCCTACGAGCAGTACTTC. Residues: CASSSGRAYEQYF.

The rearrangement joins TRBV6-6 to TRBJ1-1; 8 bases agree with TRBD1. The CDR3 spans 14 residues. CDR1 is MNHNY and CDR2 is SVGAGI in the germline V gene (reference sequence). V shed 6 bases and J 3 bases; nucleotides not matched to a gene: 6. The chain's CDR3 is CASRETGEHTEAFF. DNA for the CDR3: TGTGCCAGCAGAGAGACAGGGGAGCACACTGAAGCTTTCTTT.

The chain combines TRBV4-1 with TRBJ1-3, with a tentative D call TRBD1 (5 bases). Trimming cost V 8 bases and J 4 bases, with 21 bases left between them. The CDR3 is 16 residues long. Germline lookup yields CDR1 MGHRA and CDR2 YSYEKL. The CDR3 DNA reads TGCGCCAGCGTAGAACGGGCAGGGATAGCAGGAAACACCATATATTTT. This sequence encodes CASVERAGIAGNTIYF.

The chain recombines TRBV10-3 with TRBJ1-1; 10 positions agree with TRBD1. The V gene's germline CDR1 is ENHRY and CDR2 SYGVKD. The V and J ends lost 7 bases and 6 bases, in that order; junction bases with no gene match: 14. The length of the CDR3 is 16 residues. CDR3 sequence reads: CAITGTGEGSSAEAFF. The CDR3 DNA reads TGTGCCATCACCGGGACAGGGGAAGGTTCCAGCGCTGAAGCTTTCTTT.

This clone appeared once. This chain joins TRBV9 and TRBJ2-2, with TRBD2 matching over 8 bases. In germline, CDR1 is SGDLS, CDR2 YYNGEE. The length of the CDR3 is 15 residues. With 4 bases clipped from V and 6 bases from J, the junction kept 8 bases outside the gene matches. The CDR3, as DNA: TGTGCCAGCAGCCCCGCCGGGACTAGGCCCGGGGAGCTGTTTTTT. This encodes CASSPAGTRPGELFF.

The V and J genes are TRBV11-3 and TRBJ2-3, with unresolved D. This CDR3 contains 15 residues. Per germline, CDR1 SGHNT and CDR2 YENEEA. V was shortened by 1 base and J by 0 bases, with 8 bases between the two germline ends. The CDR3 DNA reads as TGTGCCAGCAGCTTAGGAGGATGGAGCACAGATACGCAGTATTTT. Its protein product is CASSLGGWSTDTQYF.

The V and J genes are TRBV9 and TRBJ1-1; D call uncertain. The germline CDR1 and CDR2 sequences are SGDLS and YYNGEE. Trimming stripped 1 base from V and 1 base from J, with 11 bases between. This CDR3 has 15 residues. CDR3 sequence: CASSVYGSGNTEAFF. The DNA for the CDR3 is TGTGCCAGCAGCGTATACGGTTCGGGGAACACTGAAGCTTTCTTT.

The CDR3, as DNA: TGTGCCAGCAGGGACTTAAATGAAAAACTGTTTTTT. As protein: CASRDLNEKLFF. The V call is TRBV2, the J call TRBJ1-4; D gene ambiguous. V lost 6 bases, J lost 5 bases, and 7 bases lay in between. The CDR3 is 12 amino acids. Germline CDR1 and CDR2: SNHLY and FYNNEI.